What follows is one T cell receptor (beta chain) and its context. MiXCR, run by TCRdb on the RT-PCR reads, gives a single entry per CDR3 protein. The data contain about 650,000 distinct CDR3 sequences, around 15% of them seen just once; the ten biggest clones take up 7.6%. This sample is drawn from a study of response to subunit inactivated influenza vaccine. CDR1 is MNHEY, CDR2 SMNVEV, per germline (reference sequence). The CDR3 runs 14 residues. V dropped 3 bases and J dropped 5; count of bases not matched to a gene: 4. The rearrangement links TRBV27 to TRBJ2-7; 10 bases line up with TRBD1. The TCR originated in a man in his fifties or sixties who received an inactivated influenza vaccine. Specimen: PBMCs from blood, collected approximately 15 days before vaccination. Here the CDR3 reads CASSFSTGGDEQYF. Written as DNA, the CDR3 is TGTGCCAGCAGTTTCTCGACAGGGGGCGACGAGCAGTACTTC.